The 31 T cell receptor beta chains listed next were all sequenced from one sample in a study of response to subunit inactivated influenza vaccine. TCRdb fed the RT-PCR reads into MiXCR, producing one record per CDR3 protein. The sample yields 500,000 to 550,000 distinct CDR3 sequences, about 7.2% seen once. The material was PBMCs from blood, obtained about 24 months after vaccination. These TCRs come from a man aged 50-75 years who received an inactivated influenza vaccine.

The genes are TRBV29-1 and TRBJ2-3, with D possibly TRBD2 on 5 matching bases. The germline V gene has CDR1 SQVTM and CDR2 ANQGSEA. This CDR3 contains 14 residues. With 0 bases removed from V and 4 bases from J, the gap between germline ends came to 11 bases. The CDR3, as DNA: TGCAGCGTTGAAGAACGGGGAAGCCCAGATACGCAGTATTTT. Protein product: CSVEERGSPDTQYF.

A few counts support this clonotype. The rearrangement uses TRBV11-3 and TRBJ2-3; D unclear. Deletions cut 1 base from V and 6 bases from J, with 11 bases between. The CDR3 runs to 14 residues. Germline-derived CDR1 and CDR2 are SGHNT and YENEEA. The DNA of the CDR3 is TGTGCCAGCAGCTTAGCCGGCCAGAGGGATACGCAGTATTTT. Its translation is CASSLAGQRDTQYF.

This clonotype was seen more than once but under ten times. The chain employs TRBV29-1 and TRBJ2-1; 16 positions match TRBD2. Trimming removed 6 bases from V and 4 bases from J; junction bases left unmatched: 9. The CDR3 sequence is 17 residues long. The germline CDR1 and CDR2 sequences are SQVTM and ANQGSEA. CDR3 amino acids: CSVLLGTSGRGYNEQFF. The CDR3 DNA is TGCAGCGTCCTACTAGGGACTAGCGGGAGGGGGTACAATGAGCAGTTCTTC.

This clonotype was counted many times. The chain has TRBV7-9 and TRBJ1-1; 7 bases line up with TRBD1. The CDR3 totals 11 residues. Losses at the gene ends were 5 bases for V and 8 bases for J; bases not matched to a gene: 2. The germline V gene has CDR1 SEHNR and CDR2 FQNEAQ (reference sequence). CDR3 bases: TGTGCCAGCAGCAGGACAGGCGAAGCTTTCTTT. It encodes CASSRTGEAFF.

The rearrangement uses TRBV28 and TRBJ2-4; D is possibly TRBD2 (6 bases). Trimming pared 6 bases from V and 1 base from J, leaving 10 bases between. The CDR3 covers 14 residues. CDR1 and CDR2 (germline): MDHEN, SYDVKM. The CDR3 protein is CASRSGGAKNIQYF. The CDR3 DNA is TGTGCCAGCAGGTCTGGGGGGGCCAAAAACATTCAGTACTTC.

The chain employs TRBV6-1 and TRBJ1-5; no firm D call. V was cut by 3 bases and J by 0 bases, with 6 bases left in between. Per the germline V gene, CDR1 is MNHNS and CDR2 is SASEGT. CDR3 size: 14 residues. CDR3 sequence: CASSEKNSNQPQHF. The CDR3 DNA reads TGTGCCAGCAGTGAGAAAAATAGCAATCAGCCCCAGCATTTT.

The rearrangement uses TRBV20-1 and TRBJ2-6; 12 bases line up with TRBD1. After removal of 0 bases from V and 1 base from J, the junction contained 13 bases not matched to a gene. The CDR3 consists of 21 residues. Germline loops: CDR1 DFQATT, CDR2 SNEGSKA (reference sequence). CDR3 in amino acids: CSARDPGQGAFTSSGANVLTF. Written as DNA, the CDR3 is TGCAGTGCTAGAGATCCGGGACAGGGGGCTTTCACCTCTTCTGGGGCCAACGTCCTGACTTTC.

Ten or more counts support this clonotype. This sequence joins TRBV28 and TRBJ1-5; 7 nucleotides line up with TRBD1. J lost 2 bases, V lost 3 bases, and 4 bases had no gene match. This CDR3 has 15 amino acids. The V gene's germline CDR1 is MDHEN and CDR2 SYDVKM. This CDR3 reads CASSFRGQGNQPQHF. CDR3 nucleotides: TGTGCCAGCAGTTTCCGAGGACAGGGCAATCAGCCCCAGCATTTT.

This clonotype was found a few times. This chain joins TRBV4-3 and TRBJ1-2; D call uncertain. The CDR3 length is 16 residues. V lost 0 bases and J lost 4, with 15 bases in between. Germline loops: CDR1 LGHNA, CDR2 YSLEER. DNA for the CDR3: TGCGCCAGCAGCCAAGATCGCGCATTCGGCGGCTATGGCTACACCTTC. Translating gives CASSQDRAFGGYGYTF.

The genes are TRBV7-2 and TRBJ1-4; 7 bases fit TRBD1. Per the germline V gene, CDR1 is SGHTA and CDR2 is FQGNSA. V shed 5 bases, J shed 4 bases, and the junction held 7 bases outside the gene matches. The CDR3 runs 15 residues. This CDR3 reads CASSASTGLNEKLFF. DNA for the CDR3: TGTGCCAGCAGCGCTTCGACAGGGCTTAATGAAAAACTGTTTTTT.

In its sample, this clonotype was seen many times. The V gene is TRBV20-1, the J gene TRBJ1-1; D is perhaps TRBD1 (5 bases). Between the trimmed V and J ends, which lost 6 bases and 0 bases, there was a span of 14 bases. The length of the CDR3 is 14 residues. Germline CDR1 is DFQATT and CDR2 is SNEGSKA (reference sequence). The CDR3 is CSAARLGVNTEAFF. The CDR3 DNA is TGCAGTGCGGCTCGGTTGGGGGTGAACACTGAAGCTTTCTTT.

The chain is built from TRBV3-1 and TRBJ2-6; D gene unclear. Germline values: CDR1 LGHDT, CDR2 YNNKEL (reference sequence). Trimming removed 5 bases from V and 0 bases from J, with 8 bases in between. The CDR3 length is 15 residues. CDR3 bases: TGTGCCAGCAGCGAGACACCCTCTGGGGCCAACGTCCTGACTTTC. It codes for CASSETPSGANVLTF.

This clonotype was picked up many times. V gene TRBV12-3 or TRBV12-4 combines with J gene TRBJ2-1; tentatively, D is TRBD2 (6 bases). V lost 5 bases, J lost 9 bases, and 11 bases lay in between. This CDR3 is built from 12 residues. CDR3 coding DNA: TGTGCCAGCAGTGTAAGGAGGGGTGAGCAGTTCTTC. This encodes CASSVRRGEQFF.

The chain uses TRBV15 and TRBJ1-2; no reliable D call. The CDR3 contains 13 residues. CDR1 is LNHNV, CDR2 YYDKDF, per germline (reference sequence). The germline V and J ends were trimmed by 0 bases and 4 bases, with 6 bases remaining between them. The CDR3 DNA reads as TGTGCCACCAGCAGAGATCTGCTCTATGGCTACACCTTC. Its protein product is CATSRDLLYGYTF.

The sample holds a few counts of this clonotype. The rearrangement uses TRBV5-1 and TRBJ1-5; the D gene is possibly TRBD1 (5 bases). The CDR3 is 15 amino acids. V was shortened by 4 bases and J by 4 bases, with 15 bases between the two germline ends. In germline, CDR1 is SGHRS, CDR2 YFSETQ. CDR3: CASSPNRTPNQPQHF. CDR3 nucleotide sequence: TGCGCCAGCAGCCCCAACAGGACCCCAAATCAGCCCCAGCATTTT.

This chain joins TRBV12-3 or TRBV12-4 and TRBJ2-7; TRBD2 matches 10 bases. With V trimmed by 5 bases and J by 6 bases, 7 bases remained unmatched. The CDR3 sequence is 14 residues long. This CDR3 reads CASSILLAGREQYF. CDR3 DNA: TGTGCCAGCAGTATCCTACTAGCGGGACGCGAGCAGTACTTC.

This clonotype occurred a few times. The rearrangement joins TRBV29-1 to TRBJ2-1; D unresolved. The CDR3 is 10 amino acids. Trimming cost V 7 bases and J 8 bases, with 9 bases left between them. Germline V CDR1 and CDR2: SQVTM, ANQGSEA. CDR3 amino acids: CSAASDEQFF. The CDR3 nucleotides are TGCAGCGCCGCCAGTGATGAGCAGTTCTTC.

The sample holds a few counts of this clonotype. The chain employs TRBV9 and TRBJ1-4; no reliable D call. The germline V gene encodes CDR1 SGDLS and CDR2 YYNGEE. Trimming took 3 bases from V and 3 from J, leaving 6 bases between them. The CDR3 covers 13 residues. The CDR3 spells CASSEQANEKLFF. The CDR3, as DNA: TGTGCCAGCAGCGAGCAGGCTAATGAAAAACTGTTTTTT.

This rearrangement joins TRBV2 to TRBJ1-1; the match to TRBD1 covers 7 bases. V lost 4 bases, J lost 4 bases, and 6 bases stayed unmatched. The CDR3 length is 14 residues. The V gene's germline CDR1 is SNHLY and CDR2 FYNNEI. CDR3 DNA: TGTGCCAGCAGTGCACAGGGGTCTAGCACTGAAGCTTTCTTT. Residues: CASSAQGSSTEAFF.

This clonotype turned up a few times. J is TRBJ2-1 and V is TRBV4-2, with D possibly TRBD2 on 6 matching bases. The CDR3 spans 17 residues. V lost 1 base to trimming and J lost 7 bases, with 20 bases between them. CDR1 and CDR2 from the germline V gene are LGHNA and YNFKEQ. The CDR3, as DNA: TGTGCCAGCAGCCAAGGACGGGGGACGGCACATGGGAATGAGCAGTTCTTC. Translating it yields CASSQGRGTAHGNEQFF.

This clonotype was found a few times. Germline is not matched at one junction end, which may reflect a read error. Written as DNA, the CDR3 is TGTGCCAGCGGTTTAGGGAATGAAAAACTGTTTTTT. It is translated as CASGLGNEKLFF. V gene TRBV28 combines with J gene TRBJ1-4, with no clear D. The CDR3 totals 12 residues. The germline V gene encodes CDR1 MDHEN and CDR2 SYDVKM.

This chain connects TRBV11-2 to TRBJ2-1; 11 bases fit TRBD2. V shed 5 bases, J shed 8 bases, and the junction held 17 bases outside the gene matches. Germline assignment: CDR1 SGHAT and CDR2 FQNNGV. The CDR3 extends over 18 amino acids. CDR3 sequence reads: CASSLRGYSGRAVDEQFF. CDR3 bases: TGTGCCAGCAGCCTCCGGGGGTATAGCGGGAGGGCCGTGGATGAGCAGTTCTTC.

The chain has TRBV20-1 and TRBJ2-7, with D unclear. Germline V gene data show CDR1 as DFQATT and CDR2 as SNEGSKA (reference sequence). The CDR3 spans 12 residues. Trimming shortened V by 3 bases and J by 3 bases, and 9 bases separated the two germline ends. The CDR3 region is CSASGVVYEQYF. For the CDR3, the DNA is TGCAGTGCTAGTGGCGTGGTCTACGAGCAGTACTTC.

The chain couples TRBV9 to TRBJ2-7, with D perhaps matching TRBD2 (5 bases). The germline V gene has CDR1 SGDLS and CDR2 YYNGEE. The CDR3 contains 14 residues. V was clipped by 0 bases and J by 3 bases, with 10 bases between them. In DNA, the CDR3 is TGTGCCAGCAGCGTAGGGCTAGCAAACTACGAGCAGTACTTC. As protein: CASSVGLANYEQYF. Full variable domain (outside the CDR3, taken from reference TRBV9 and TRBJ2-7): DSGVTQTPKHLITATGQRVTLRCSPRSGDLSVYWYQQSLDQGLQFLIQYYNGEERAKGNILERFSAQQFPDLHSELNLSSLELGDSALYFCASSVGLANYEQYFGPGTRLTVT.

The V and J genes are TRBV2 and TRBJ2-7; 8 nucleotides line up with TRBD1. CDR1 and CDR2 (germline): SNHLY, FYNNEI. The CDR3 is 15 residues long. V shed 2 bases, J shed 2 bases, and the junction held 5 bases outside the gene matches. The CDR3 bases are TGTGCCAGCAGTGAAATCAGGGGGCCCGCCTACGAGCAGTACTTC. Translated, it gives CASSEIRGPAYEQYF.

The chain joins TRBV5-4 to TRBJ2-1; 7 bases match TRBD1. J was trimmed by 4 bases and V by 4 bases; bases with no gene match: 8. Germline CDR1 reads SGHNT; CDR2 reads YYREEE (reference sequence). CDR3 length: 15 residues. The CDR3 DNA reads as TGTGCCAGCAGCGGGCGACAGGGAAGGTACAATGAGCAGTTCTTC. Translated: CASSGRQGRYNEQFF.

The J gene is TRBJ1-1, the V gene TRBV6-1; no definite D call. Germline CDR1 reads MNHNS; CDR2 reads SASEGT. V gave up 4 bases and J gave up 3 bases, with 9 bases separating them. The CDR3 consists of 13 residues. CDR3 loop: CASSGGRDTEAFF. CDR3 DNA: TGTGCCAGCAGTGGTGGACGAGACACTGAAGCTTTCTTT.

The rearrangement links TRBV4-3 to TRBJ2-3; D is unclear. Looked up from germline, CDR1 is LGHNA and CDR2 is YSLEER. The CDR3 extends over 15 amino acids. Trimming removed 2 bases from V and 0 bases from J, with 9 bases in between. The CDR3, as DNA: TGCGCCAGCAGCCAACTGCTGGCTAGCACAGATACGCAGTATTTT. Protein sequence: CASSQLLASTDTQYF.

The genes are TRBV3-1 and TRBJ2-1, with unresolved D. This CDR3 comprises 14 residues. CDR1 and CDR2 from the germline V gene are LGHDT and YNNKEL (reference sequence). V lost 0 bases, J lost 12 bases, and 15 bases lay in between. CDR3 in DNA: TGTGCCAGCAGCCAAGACCCAGTCCAGAGTGTGCAGTTCTTC. Its protein product is CASSQDPVQSVQFF.

The chain couples TRBV10-3 to TRBJ2-6, with D unclear. CDR1 is ENHRY and CDR2 is SYGVKD in the germline V gene. CDR3 length: 14 residues. Trimming took off 3 bases at V and 0 bases at J, with 3 bases between the two ends. For the CDR3, the DNA is TGTGCCATCAGTGAAAGCTCTGGGGCCAACGTCCTGACTTTC. Translating it yields CAISESSGANVLTF.

This chain uses TRBV29-1 with TRBJ1-2; D possibly corresponds to TRBD1 (5 bases). V gave up 2 bases and J gave up 4 bases, with 14 bases separating them. In germline, CDR1 is SQVTM, CDR2 ANQGSEA. This CDR3 spans 14 amino acids. The CDR3 spells CSVEPEGKAYGYTF. The CDR3 nucleotides are TGCAGCGTTGAACCGGAGGGGAAGGCCTATGGCTACACCTTC.